This T cell receptor beta chain was recovered during a study of blood T cell repertoires in COVID-19. Assay: immunoSEQ multiplex PCR; the TCRdb copy retains only in-frame clones and omits some. The sample consists of 250,000 to 300,000 clones, approximately 89% of them appearing once. In Seattle, patients joined the study during active infection and were tracked longitudinally. Germline CDR1 is MNHNY and CDR2 is SVGAGI (reference sequence). Trimming removed 0 bases from V and 8 bases from J, with 8 bases in between. The CDR3 spans 13 residues. This receptor was identified in a woman aged 25 to 39 with COVID-19, enrolled during active disease. V usage is TRBV6-6 and J usage is TRBJ2-1; no firm D call. Sequenced input: peripheral blood. The CDR3 sequence is CASSYSPVHEQFF. CDR3 DNA sequence: TGTGCCAGCAGTTACTCCCCGGTTCATGAGCAGTTCTTC.